The 10 T cell receptor beta chains below were found in one sample sequenced in a study of blood T cell repertoires in COVID-19. Only in-frame clones appear in the TCRdb table, and some are missing; sequencing was by immunoSEQ multiplex PCR. The top ten clones hold approximately 9% of a sample with some 250,000 clones, about 89% of them seen once. Specimen: PBMCs or T cells enriched from blood (not recorded which). These receptors came from a man aged 35 to 55 who had recovered from COVID-19.

The CDR3, as DNA: TGTGCCAGCAGCCCCCCGGGGCTAGCGGGAATCGGAACCGGGGAGCTGTTTTTT. The encoded protein is CASSPPGLAGIGTGELFF. The chain joins TRBV7-3 to TRBJ2-2, with 9 bases identical to TRBD2. This CDR3 has 18 residues. Per germline, CDR1 SGHTA and CDR2 FQGTGA. V shed 5 bases, J shed 5 bases, and the junction held 15 bases outside the gene matches.

This chain links TRBV7-9 with TRBJ2-3, with D maybe TRBD2 (5 bases). There are 16 residues in the CDR3. The germline V and J ends were trimmed by 6 bases and 0 bases, with 16 bases remaining between them. The V gene's germline CDR1 is SEHNR and CDR2 FQNEAQ (reference sequence). As DNA, the CDR3 is TGTGCCAGCAGACCCGGGGTGGGCACTAGCACAGATACGCAGTATTTT. This translates into CASRPGVGTSTDTQYF.

The J gene is TRBJ2-7, the V gene TRBV28, with TRBD1 matching 7 bases. Germline CDR1 reads MDHEN; CDR2 reads SYDVKM. J lost 2 bases, V lost 7 bases, and 5 bases had no gene match. This CDR3 is 13 amino acids long. In nucleotides, the CDR3 is TGTGCCAGCAAGGGGGCTTTACCCTACGAGCAGTACTTC. It codes for CASKGALPYEQYF.

This chain links TRBV24-1 with TRBJ1-5; D gene ambiguous. This CDR3 has 14 residues. The ends were cut back, 5 bases at V and 0 bases at J, with 7 bases in the middle. The V gene's germline CDR1 is KGHDR and CDR2 SFDVKD. The CDR3 region is CATSVQNSNQPQHF. CDR3 DNA sequence: TGTGCCACCAGTGTTCAGAATAGCAATCAGCCCCAGCATTTT.

The chain has TRBV19 and TRBJ2-7; tentatively, D is TRBD1 (6 bases). The ends were cut back, 5 bases at V and 0 bases at J, with 8 bases in the middle. The CDR3 length is 13 residues. Germline V lookup: CDR1 LNHDA, CDR2 SQIVND (reference sequence). CDR3 bases: TGTGCCAGTAGTGCGGACAGCTCCTACGAGCAGTACTTC. As protein: CASSADSSYEQYF. Looking up the rest from reference TRBV19 and TRBJ2-7 gives the full variable domain: DGGITQSPKYLFRKEGQNVTLSCEQNLNHDAMYWYRQDPGQGLRLIYYSQIVNDFQKGDIAEGYSVSREKKESFPLTVTSAQKNPTAFYLCASSADSSYEQYFGPGTRLTVT.

The V gene is TRBV6-5, the J gene TRBJ1-6; D perhaps matches TRBD1 (5 bases). The germline V gene encodes CDR1 MNHEY and CDR2 SVGAGI. V lost 0 bases and J 14 bases, leaving 17 bases between the germline ends. CDR3 length: 15 residues. The CDR3 here is CASSYSWPDRGSLHF. Written as DNA, the CDR3 is TGTGCCAGCAGTTACTCTTGGCCGGATCGGGGGTCCCTCCACTTT.

This chain uses TRBV10-2 with TRBJ1-5, with TRBD1 as a possible D gene (6 bases). The CDR3 loop spans 14 amino acids. Per germline, CDR1 WSHSY and CDR2 SAAADI. V shed 10 bases and J shed 3 bases, with 16 bases lying between them. The CDR3 loop is CATSDRFNNQPQHF. The CDR3 region has the DNA TGCGCCACCTCGGACAGATTCAACAATCAGCCCCAGCATTTT.

The chain carries TRBV5-3 and TRBJ1-5; D may be TRBD1 (6 bases). TRBV5-3 is marked as an open reading frame, function uncertain. CDR3 length: 16 residues. V was clipped by 3 bases and J by 1 base, with 14 bases between them. The CDR3 DNA sequence: TGTGCCAGAAGCTCGTACAGGGCCCTAAGCAATCAGCCCCAGCATTTT. This translates into CARSSYRALSNQPQHF.

The chain has TRBV4-1 and TRBJ2-5; perhaps TRBD1 as D (6 bases). With 4 bases removed from V and 4 bases from J, the gap between germline ends came to 16 bases. CDR1 and CDR2 from the germline V gene are MGHRA and YSYEKL. This CDR3 is 15 amino acids long. The CDR3 DNA reads TGCGCCAGCAGCCCTTTACAGGGTGTCCTAGAGACCCAGTACTTC. It encodes CASSPLQGVLETQYF.

V and J are TRBV5-1 and TRBJ1-5; D gene uncertain. V lost 2 bases to trimming and J lost 4 bases, with 13 bases between them. The CDR3 is 15 residues long. From germline, CDR1 is SGHRS and CDR2 YFSETQ. Here the CDR3 DNA reads TGCGCCAGCAGCTTCTTGGGTGCGGTGAATCAGCCCCAGCATTTT. This gives the protein CASSFLGAVNQPQHF.